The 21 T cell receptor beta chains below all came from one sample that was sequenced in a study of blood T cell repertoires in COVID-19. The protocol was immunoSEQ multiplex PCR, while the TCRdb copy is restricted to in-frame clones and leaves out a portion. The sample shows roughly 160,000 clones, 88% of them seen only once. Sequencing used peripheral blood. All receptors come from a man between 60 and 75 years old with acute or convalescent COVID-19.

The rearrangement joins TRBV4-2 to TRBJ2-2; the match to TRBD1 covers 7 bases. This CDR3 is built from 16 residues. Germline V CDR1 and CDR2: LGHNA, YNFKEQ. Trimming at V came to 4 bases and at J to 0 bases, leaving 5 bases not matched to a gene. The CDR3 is CASSPWTGSNTGELFF. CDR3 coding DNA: TGTGCCAGCAGCCCCTGGACAGGTTCGAACACCGGGGAGCTGTTTTTT.

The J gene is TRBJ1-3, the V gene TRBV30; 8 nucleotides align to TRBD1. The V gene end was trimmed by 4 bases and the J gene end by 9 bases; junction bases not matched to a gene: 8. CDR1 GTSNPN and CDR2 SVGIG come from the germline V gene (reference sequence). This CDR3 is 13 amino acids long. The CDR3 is CAWNIGQGGTIYF. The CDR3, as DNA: TGTGCCTGGAACATCGGACAGGGAGGCACCATATATTTT.

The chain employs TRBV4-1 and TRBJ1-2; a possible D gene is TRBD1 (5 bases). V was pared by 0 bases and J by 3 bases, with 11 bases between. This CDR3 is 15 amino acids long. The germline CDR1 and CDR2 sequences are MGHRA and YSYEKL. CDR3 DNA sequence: TGCGCCAGCAGCCAAGATAGAAGGGGCCACTATGGCTACACCTTC. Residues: CASSQDRRGHYGYTF.

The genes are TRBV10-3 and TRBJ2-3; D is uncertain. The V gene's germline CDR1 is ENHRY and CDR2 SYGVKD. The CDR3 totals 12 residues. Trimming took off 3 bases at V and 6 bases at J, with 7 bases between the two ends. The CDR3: CAISDKSDTQYF. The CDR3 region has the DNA TGTGCCATCAGTGATAAATCTGATACGCAGTATTTT.

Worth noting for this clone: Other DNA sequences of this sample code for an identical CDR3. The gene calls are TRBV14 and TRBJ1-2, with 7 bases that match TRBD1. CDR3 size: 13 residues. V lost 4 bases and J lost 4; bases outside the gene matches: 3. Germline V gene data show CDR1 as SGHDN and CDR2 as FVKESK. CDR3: CASSPGTVYGYTF. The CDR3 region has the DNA TGTGCCAGCAGCCCCGGGACAGTCTATGGCTACACCTTC.

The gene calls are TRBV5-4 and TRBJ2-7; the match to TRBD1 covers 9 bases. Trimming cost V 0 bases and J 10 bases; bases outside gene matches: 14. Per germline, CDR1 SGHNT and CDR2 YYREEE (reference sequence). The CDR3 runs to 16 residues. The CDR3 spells CASSLDPGTGRGRQYV. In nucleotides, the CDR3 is TGTGCCAGCAGCTTGGATCCGGGGACAGGGAGGGGGAGACAGTACGTC.

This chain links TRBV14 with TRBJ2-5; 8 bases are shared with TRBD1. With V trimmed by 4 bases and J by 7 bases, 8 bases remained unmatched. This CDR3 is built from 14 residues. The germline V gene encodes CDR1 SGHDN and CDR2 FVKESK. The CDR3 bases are TGTGCCAGCAGCCTTCAGGGGGCCTCCGGGACCCAGTACTTC. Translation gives CASSLQGASGTQYF.

The DNA for the CDR3 is TGCGCCAGCAGACCCAGAGGGGGGGGATCCTACAATGAGCAGTTCTTC. It yields the protein CASRPRGGGSYNEQFF. The chain links TRBV5-1 to TRBJ2-1; tentative D call: TRBD2 (7 bases). V was shortened by 5 bases and J by 1 base, with 16 bases between the two germline ends. Germline lookup yields CDR1 SGHRS and CDR2 YFSETQ. The CDR3 has 16 residues.

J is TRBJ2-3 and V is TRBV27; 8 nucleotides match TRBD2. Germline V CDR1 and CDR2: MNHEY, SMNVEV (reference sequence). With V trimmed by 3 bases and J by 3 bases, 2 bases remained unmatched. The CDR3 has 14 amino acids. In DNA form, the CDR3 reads TGTGCCAGCAGTTTCGGGGGGGCTACAGATACGCAGTATTTT. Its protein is CASSFGGATDTQYF.

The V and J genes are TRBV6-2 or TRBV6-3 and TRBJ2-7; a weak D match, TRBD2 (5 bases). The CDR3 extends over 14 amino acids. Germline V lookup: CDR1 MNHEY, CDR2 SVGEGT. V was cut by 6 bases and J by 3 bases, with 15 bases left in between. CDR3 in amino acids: CASSPRGSFYEQYV. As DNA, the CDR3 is TGTGCCAGCAGCCCCCGGGGTTCCTTCTACGAGCAGTACGTC.

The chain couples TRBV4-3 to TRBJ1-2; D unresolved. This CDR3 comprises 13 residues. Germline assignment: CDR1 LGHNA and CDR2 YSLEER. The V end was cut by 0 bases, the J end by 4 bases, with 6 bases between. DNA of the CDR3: TGCGCCAGCAGCCAAGATACTAGCTATGGCTACACCTTC. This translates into CASSQDTSYGYTF.

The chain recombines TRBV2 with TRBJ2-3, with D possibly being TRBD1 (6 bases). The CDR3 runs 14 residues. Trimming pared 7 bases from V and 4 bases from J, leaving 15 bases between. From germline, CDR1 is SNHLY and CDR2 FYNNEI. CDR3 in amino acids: CASKTVRGSDTQYF. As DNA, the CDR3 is TGTGCCAGCAAGACAGTTAGGGGGTCAGATACGCAGTATTTT.

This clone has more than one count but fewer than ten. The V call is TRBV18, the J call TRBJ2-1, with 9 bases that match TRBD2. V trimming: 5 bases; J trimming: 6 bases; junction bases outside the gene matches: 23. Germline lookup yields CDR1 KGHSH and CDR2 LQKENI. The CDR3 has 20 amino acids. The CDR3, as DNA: TGTGCCAGCTCATCCCCATGGGCGGCCAGCGGGAGGCCCGAGCTCAATGAGCAGTTCTTC. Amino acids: CASSSPWAASGRPELNEQFF.

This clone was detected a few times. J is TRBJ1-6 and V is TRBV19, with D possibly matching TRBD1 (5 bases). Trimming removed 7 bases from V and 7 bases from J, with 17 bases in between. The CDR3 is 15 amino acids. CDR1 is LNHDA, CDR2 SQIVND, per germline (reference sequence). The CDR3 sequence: CASTTIPGNNSPLHF. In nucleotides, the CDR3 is TGTGCCAGTACCACTATACCAGGGAACAATTCACCCCTCCACTTT.

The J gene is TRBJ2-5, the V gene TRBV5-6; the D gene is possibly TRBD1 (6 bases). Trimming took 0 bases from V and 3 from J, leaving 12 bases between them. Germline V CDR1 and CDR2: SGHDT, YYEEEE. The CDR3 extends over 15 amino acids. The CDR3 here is CASSLARQGKETQYF. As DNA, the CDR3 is TGTGCCAGCAGCTTGGCTAGGCAGGGGAAAGAGACCCAGTACTTC.

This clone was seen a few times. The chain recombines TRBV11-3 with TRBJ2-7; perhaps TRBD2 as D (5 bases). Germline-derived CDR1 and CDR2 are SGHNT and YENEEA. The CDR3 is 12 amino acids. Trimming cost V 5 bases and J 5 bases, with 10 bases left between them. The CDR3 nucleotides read TGTGCCAGCAGCCAAGACGGGGACGAGCAGTACTTC. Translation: CASSQDGDEQYF.

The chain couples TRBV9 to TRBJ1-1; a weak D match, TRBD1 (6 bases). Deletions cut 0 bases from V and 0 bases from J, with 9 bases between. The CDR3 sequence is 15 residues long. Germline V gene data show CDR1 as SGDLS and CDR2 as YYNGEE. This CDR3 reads CASSVGTVMNTEAFF. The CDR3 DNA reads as TGTGCCAGCAGCGTAGGGACAGTAATGAACACTGAAGCTTTCTTT.

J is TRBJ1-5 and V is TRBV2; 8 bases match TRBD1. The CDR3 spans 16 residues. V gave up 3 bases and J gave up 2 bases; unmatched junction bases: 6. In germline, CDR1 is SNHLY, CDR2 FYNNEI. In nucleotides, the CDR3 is TGTGCCAGCAGTGAGACGGCAGGGGGCGGCAATCAGCCCCAGCATTTT. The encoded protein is CASSETAGGGNQPQHF. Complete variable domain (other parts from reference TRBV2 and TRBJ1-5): EPEVTQTPSHQVTQMGQEVILRCVPISNHLYFYWYRQILGQKVEFLVSFYNNEISEKSEIFDDQFSVERPDGSNFTLKIRSTKLEDSAMYFCASSETAGGGNQPQHFGDGTRLSIL.

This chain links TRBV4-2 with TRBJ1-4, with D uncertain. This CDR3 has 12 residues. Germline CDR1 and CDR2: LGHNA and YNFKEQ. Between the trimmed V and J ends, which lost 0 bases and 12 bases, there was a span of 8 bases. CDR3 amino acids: CASSQEGGELFF. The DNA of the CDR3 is TGTGCCAGCAGCCAAGAGGGCGGGGAACTGTTTTTT.

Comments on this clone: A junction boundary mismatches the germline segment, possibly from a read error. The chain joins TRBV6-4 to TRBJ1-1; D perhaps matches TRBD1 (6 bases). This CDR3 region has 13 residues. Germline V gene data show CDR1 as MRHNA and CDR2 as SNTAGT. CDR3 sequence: CASSDSRDTEAFF. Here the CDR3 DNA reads TGTGCCAGCAGTGACTCGAGGGACACCGAAGCTTTCTTT.

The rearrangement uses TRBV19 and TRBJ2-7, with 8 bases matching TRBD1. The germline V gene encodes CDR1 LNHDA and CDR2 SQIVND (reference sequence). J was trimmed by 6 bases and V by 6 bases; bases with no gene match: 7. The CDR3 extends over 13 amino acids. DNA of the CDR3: TGTGCCAGTAGGTACAGGGGGACCGGCGAGCAGTACTTC. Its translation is CASRYRGTGEQYF.